This entry lists 20 T cell receptor beta chains sequenced from one sample in a study of tumour-infiltrating T cells in Burkitt lymphoma. Profiled with immunoSEQ multiplex PCR; TCRdb holds only in-frame clones, not every one. The sample consists of more than 2,000 clones, approximately 75% of them appearing once. Material for sequencing was tumor tissue. The receptors were sampled from a human donor with diffuse large B-cell lymphoma.

The chain is built from TRBV11-3 and TRBJ2-3, with 11 bases lining up with TRBD2. Trimming removed 5 bases from V and 5 bases from J; junction bases left unmatched: 9. This CDR3 spans 16 amino acids. In germline, CDR1 is SGHNT, CDR2 YENEEA. The chain's CDR3 is CASSPRTSGWKDTQYF. The CDR3 DNA reads TGTGCCAGCAGCCCTAGGACTAGCGGGTGGAAAGATACGCAGTATTTT.

V usage is TRBV27 and J usage is TRBJ1-1, with D possibly TRBD1 on 5 matching bases. The CDR3 totals 13 residues. Germline V gives CDR1 MNHEY, CDR2 SMNVEV (reference sequence). V was clipped by 5 bases and J by 8 bases, with 15 bases between them. In nucleotides, the CDR3 is TGTGCCAGCAGTGCCCTGGGGGAGGGCGAAGCTTTCTTT. It specifies CASSALGEGEAFF.

The chain combines TRBV28 with TRBJ1-2; D unclear. This CDR3 has 14 residues. CDR1 is MDHEN and CDR2 is SYDVKM in the germline V gene. Trimming removed 6 bases from V and 3 bases from J, with 14 bases in between. The CDR3 coding sequence is TGTGCCAGCAGCCTAAAAACCTGGGACTATGGCTACACCTTC. This translates into CASSLKTWDYGYTF.

The chain combines TRBV10-2 with TRBJ2-3; 13 positions match TRBD2. Germline V gene lookup returns CDR1 WSHSY and CDR2 SAAADI. The CDR3 contains 16 residues. V trimming: 2 bases; J trimming: 4 bases; junction bases outside the gene matches: 3. The CDR3 coding sequence is TGCGCCAGCAGTGAGGGGACTAGCGGGATGGCAGATACGCAGTATTTT. Protein: CASSEGTSGMADTQYF.

This chain uses TRBV27 with TRBJ2-1, with TRBD2 matching 10 bases. The CDR3 extends over 16 amino acids. From germline, CDR1 is MNHEY and CDR2 SMNVEV (reference sequence). With V trimmed by 5 bases and J by 3 bases, 7 bases remained unmatched. The DNA of the CDR3 is TGTGCCAGCAGTACCCTGAGGACTAGCGGCTACAATGAGCAGTTCTTC. It yields the protein CASSTLRTSGYNEQFF.

The rearrangement links TRBV7-2 to TRBJ1-2; tentatively, D is TRBD1 (5 bases). Germline V CDR1 and CDR2: SGHTA, FQGNSA. Trimming took 7 bases from V and 6 from J, leaving 21 bases between them. This CDR3 is built from 15 residues. The CDR3 nucleotides are TGTGCCAGCACAGCTTGGGGCAGCCCATTAGATGGCTACACCTTC. It codes for CASTAWGSPLDGYTF.

In its sample, this clone was seen a few times. This chain links TRBV7-9 with TRBJ2-7; perhaps TRBD1 as D (6 bases). CDR1 is SEHNR, CDR2 FQNEAQ, per germline (reference sequence). V was shortened by 4 bases and J by 4 bases, with 20 bases between the two germline ends. The CDR3 sequence is 16 residues long. CDR3 amino acids: CASSSHHRDTYYEQYF. CDR3 DNA sequence: TGTGCCAGCAGCTCGCACCATCGGGACACGTATTACGAGCAGTACTTC.

This rearrangement joins TRBV6-5 to TRBJ2-7, with TRBD1 as a possible D gene (5 bases). Deletions cut 6 bases from V and 3 bases from J, with 9 bases between. The germline V gene encodes CDR1 MNHEY and CDR2 SVGAGI. The CDR3 is made up of 12 amino acids. CDR3 nucleotides: TGTGCCAGCAGCGGACATATCTACGAGCAGTACTTC. It is translated as CASSGHIYEQYF.

The chain has TRBV27 and TRBJ2-3; 10 bases align to TRBD2. The CDR3 extends over 14 amino acids. V shed 5 bases and J 5 bases; nucleotides not matched to a gene: 4. Germline assignment: CDR1 MNHEY and CDR2 SMNVEV (reference sequence). The CDR3 reads CASSPSGSLDTQYF. CDR3 DNA sequence: TGTGCCAGCAGTCCTAGCGGGAGTTTAGATACGCAGTATTTT.

This clone was found a few times. CDR3 sequence reads: CASSLASSIETQYF. The DNA for the CDR3 is TGTGCCAGCAGCTTAGCGTCTAGCATAGAGACCCAGTACTTC. The J gene is TRBJ2-5, the V gene TRBV7-9; TRBD2 might be the D (5 bases). The V end was cut by 0 bases, the J end by 4 bases, with 9 bases between. This CDR3 contains 14 residues. Germline V CDR1 and CDR2: SEHNR, FQNEAQ (reference sequence).

The rearrangement joins TRBV5-6 to TRBJ1-5, with 7 bases fitting TRBD1. Germline CDR1 SGHDT, CDR2 YYEEEE. This CDR3 comprises 15 residues. V dropped 4 bases and J dropped 3; count of bases not matched to a gene: 7. CDR3 residues: CASSLGTVLNQPQHF. CDR3 bases: TGTGCCAGCAGCCTAGGGACAGTTCTCAATCAGCCCCAGCATTTT.

This sequence joins TRBV29-1 and TRBJ2-1, with D perhaps TRBD2 (6 bases). The CDR3 extends over 12 amino acids. Germline-derived CDR1 and CDR2 are SQVTM and ANQGSEA. Trimming shortened V by 4 bases and J by 10 bases, and 14 bases separated the two germline ends. CDR3 residues: CSVVSGVEEQFF. CDR3 nucleotides: TGCAGCGTTGTTTCGGGAGTGGAGGAGCAGTTCTTC.

This chain links TRBV4-1 with TRBJ1-1; the D is unclear. There are 13 residues in the CDR3. The V and J ends lost 1 base and 4 bases respectively, with 7 bases between them. Germline loops: CDR1 MGHRA, CDR2 YSYEKL. Written as DNA, the CDR3 is TGCGCCAGCAGCCAAGCTGCATTCACTGAAGCTTTCTTT. Translating it yields CASSQAAFTEAFF.

The rearrangement uses TRBV6-5 and TRBJ2-5; D gene ambiguous. Trimming left V 2 bases short and J 4 bases short, with 8 bases between. Germline V gene lookup returns CDR1 MNHEY and CDR2 SVGAGI. This CDR3 is 13 amino acids long. CDR3 in amino acids: CASSYGQIETQYF. In nucleotides, the CDR3 is TGTGCCAGCAGTTACGGTCAGATAGAGACCCAGTACTTC.

This sequence joins TRBV9 and TRBJ1-3; D uncertain. Germline V lookup: CDR1 SGDLS, CDR2 YYNGEE. Trimming removed 4 bases at V and 2 bases at J, with 13 bases between. This CDR3 contains 15 residues. The CDR3 region has the DNA TGTGCCAGCAGCCGACTCGGCGGCGCTGGAAACACCATATATTTT. Translation: CASSRLGGAGNTIYF.

The V gene is TRBV29-1, the J gene TRBJ2-3; D uncertain. CDR3 size: 12 residues. Trimming removed 7 bases from V and 2 bases from J, with 10 bases in between. CDR1 is SQVTM, CDR2 ANQGSEA, per germline. The CDR3 nucleotides read TGCAGCGCCTCCGTGATCACAGATACGCAGTATTTT. Translating gives CSASVITDTQYF.

In this sample, this clone turned up once. The chain couples TRBV18 to TRBJ1-2; D uncertain. Between the trimmed V and J ends, which lost 0 bases and 1 base, there was a span of 9 bases. The CDR3 is 15 residues long. CDR1 and CDR2 (germline): KGHSH, LQKENI. The CDR3 nucleotides are TGTGCCAGCTCACCACCTGGGGAGAGTAACTATGGCTACACCTTC. This codes for CASSPPGESNYGYTF.

This clone was seen a few times. The rearrangement uses TRBV21-1 and TRBJ1-1. TRBV21-1 is an annotated pseudogene. This CDR3 comprises 13 residues. CDR3 in DNA: TGTGCCAGCAGCAAAGTGGAGGTTTTCGAAGCTTTCTTT. Translated, it gives CASSKVEVFEAFF.

The rearrangement joins TRBV2 to TRBJ1-1; D is ambiguous. The CDR3 is 13 residues long. Germline V gene data show CDR1 as SNHLY and CDR2 as FYNNEI. The V end was cut by 8 bases, the J end by 1 base, with 11 bases between. CDR3 bases: TGTGCCAGCCACATGTGGCAGAACACTGAAGCTTTCTTT. It specifies CASHMWQNTEAFF.

CDR3 in amino acids: CASSTRQGVVFYEQYF. The CDR3 bases are TGTGCCAGCAGTACACGACAGGGGGTTGTCTTCTACGAGCAGTACTTC. This chain connects TRBV2 to TRBJ2-7; 9 bases match TRBD1. The CDR3 is 16 residues long. Germline loops: CDR1 SNHLY, CDR2 FYNNEI. V shed 5 bases and J 3 bases; nucleotides not matched to a gene: 11.